This T cell receptor beta chain was retrieved from a study of T-cell reconstitution after alpha-beta-depleted transplantation in children. As it was prepared, the TCRbeta library received unique molecular identifiers. One entry per CDR3 protein results from TCRdb running MiXCR on the PCR reads. The sample records 300,000 to 350,000 distinct CDR3 sequences, roughly 16% being singletons. This specimen was PBMCs, mostly from graft donor cells, taken 360 days after TCRalphabeta/CD19-depleted stem cell transplant. The source is a male patient aged 2-15 years who had a stem cell transplant for acute lymphoblastic leukemia, so the T cells may come from the graft donor.

The CDR3 bases are TGTGCCAGCAGCGTCAAATCGGGGTCGTCTTACAATGAGCAGTTCTTC. Its protein is CASSVKSGSSYNEQFF. The chain recombines TRBV13 with TRBJ2-1; maybe TRBD2 (5 bases). Trimming pared 5 bases from V and 4 bases from J, leaving 18 bases between. Germline V lookup: CDR1 PRHDT, CDR2 FYEKMQ (reference sequence). The CDR3 covers 16 residues.